The present T cell receptor beta chain was sequenced within a study of spatial heterogeneity in lung cancer (dated by TCRdb to about 2019). Some background on the complete study: More beta-chain than alpha-chain transcripts were consistently detected, likely reflecting higher beta-chain transcript abundance. In the raw uncorrected reads, each unique combination of TCR and UMI appeared more than ten times on average. In non-small cell lung cancer, the study quantitatively compared TCR alpha and beta repertoires across several tumor regions, matched nontumor lung, and blood. TCR repertoire features were related to nonsynonymous mutation counts determined by whole-exome sequencing of tumor tissue. At surgery, hundreds of tumor regions, around 64 matched nontumor lung samples and 56 PBMC samples were TCR-sequenced for both alpha and beta chains. Here is what the overall study found, with its caveats: Confirming at a functional level the hypothesis that regional TCRs recognize regional mutations was considered to require additional single-cell paired TCR alpha and beta sequencing. Ubiquitous expanded tumor TCRs showed up in blood more often at tumor resection than at routine follow-up.

The label giving this sample's time point can be read as: sample taken at primary tumor resection. TCR sequencing used whole RNA extracted from tumor and nontumor lung tissue, or from cryopreserved PBMC samples, without cell sorting. Samples were obtained from over 70 patients with early-stage, untreated non-small cell lung cancer from the lung TRACERx cohort. Patients were selected for TCR sequencing only if sufficient RNA was available from at least two tumor regions. At least ten counts were recorded for this clonotype. There is no known antigen for this receptor. Per-nucleotide qualities are absent, and no much larger clonotype sits a single base away. Receptor libraries were prepared by 5' RACE. This sample was sequenced with a NextSeq 500. The TCR library protocol attached a unique molecular identifier to each TCR cDNA molecule to allow correction of PCR and sequencing errors. Per the authors' processing: TCR identification, UMI-based error correction and CDR3 extraction were all carried out with Decombinator tools. TCRs above a frequency of 2 per 1,000, corresponding to the top 1% of the tumor frequency distribution, were defined as expanded. Renyi diversity was computed with the R vegan package after each repertoire had been subsampled 100 times to 5,000 TCRs. CDR3 similarity networks were constructed using string-kernel similarity of amino acid triplets, with links drawn between CDR3s whose pairwise similarity was above 0.82. TCRdb took the public reads, trimmed them with fastp at Q25, ran MiXCR for clone calling and kept in-frame beta chains. Entries that share a CDR3 protein sequence are merged under the most common genes and DNA. The V and J calls shown here were made by TCRdb, not taken from the authors' results. This sample has tens of thousands of distinct CDR3 sequences in its table, and about 4.3% of those were observed once. The biggest ten clones account for over 30% of the sample.

V loses 5 bases at its end and J loses 6 bases; junction bases beyond the gene matches: 6. Taken from the germline V gene, the CDR1 and CDR2 loops are SGHVS and FQNEAQ. The CDR3 starts with the cysteine, ends with the phenylalanine, and has 14 residues. Here the CDR3 DNA is all that survives: 42 bases in frame from base 1. The sequence was collected from a male donor with early-stage non-small cell lung cancer. The sequenced sample was PBMCs, obtained at surgery. Recombination linked TRBV7-8 to TRBJ2-3, and 9 junction bases match TRBD2. Here is the DNA: TGTGCCAGCAGCCTTCATACTAGCGGGGATACGCAGTATTTT. The resulting protein is CASSLHTSGDTQYF.